This T cell receptor beta chain was documented in a study of early T cells in non-severe SARS-CoV-2 infection. Study background: Sequencing used unsorted whole-blood bulk RNA, so chains lack pairing.

Germline CDR1 and CDR2: MNHEY and SMNVEV (reference sequence). This CDR3 is 17 amino acids long. Trimming took off 5 bases at V and 1 base at J, with 15 bases between the two ends. Each single cDNA molecule received a unique molecular identifier. One entry per CDR3 protein, called by TCRdb with MiXCR from the 5' RACE reads. The table shows more than 65,000 distinct CDR3 sequences, with around 13% occurring only once. Concerning this clonotype: Antigen: not known.

Findings and caveats of the study: Using VDJdb, the matching emphasized anti-spike CD8 responses while missing private and CD4 specificities.

The chain has TRBV27 and TRBJ2-6, with D hard to call. Sample: whole blood. The TCR sequence derives from an adult who was a healthcare worker with PCR-confirmed SARS-CoV-2 infection or an uninfected control (not recorded which). The CDR3 here is CASSADRIWSGANVLTF. DNA for the CDR3: TGTGCCAGCAGTGCGGACCGTATATGGTCTGGGGCCAACGTCCTGACTTTC. Full variable domain (outside the CDR3, taken from reference TRBV27 and TRBJ2-6): EAQVTQNPRYLITVTGKKLTVTCSQNMNHEYMSWYRQDPGLGLRQIYYSMNVEVTDKGDVPEGYKVSRKEKRNFPLILESPSPNQTSLYFCASSADRIWSGANVLTFGAGSRLTVL.